This TCR beta chain is from a study of blood T cell repertoires in COVID-19. Study summary: Donors in the United States, Italy and Spain gave samples during acute or convalescent COVID-19. PBMCs, B-cell-depleted T cells, or T cells were the source of the cDNA or gDNA that made up the material.

Per the original methods: Estimated nucleated cell counts came from reference gene primer amplification. Assay used: immunoSEQ multiplex PCR; TCRdb lists only in-frame clones, some missing. V and J calls and clone size come straight from that table; D and trimming were deduced from the DNA. The data hold tens of thousands of clones, with more than 80% observed a single time. The CDR3 has 12 amino acids. The V and J ends lost 1 base and 3 bases respectively, with 3 bases between them. This TCR came from a man in his sixties with acute or convalescent COVID-19. The J gene is TRBJ1-2, the V gene TRBV12-3 or TRBV12-4, with no clear D. Sample: peripheral blood. The CDR3 reads CASSLVDYGYTF. The CDR3, as DNA: TGTGCCAGCAGTTTAGTCGACTATGGCTACACCTTC.